The rows below give T cell receptor beta chains drawn from one sample of a study of CD8 T cells in Susac syndrome. Via MiXCR, TCRdb re-called the immunoSEQ multiplex PCR reads, giving one row per CDR3 protein. The profile shows about 150,000 distinct CDR3 sequences, 90% to 97% of them singletons. The sample was CD4+ T cells from PBMCs. These receptors all stem from a human donor with Susac syndrome. CDR3s include the opening cysteine and the closing phenylalanine or tryptophan.

J | V | CDR3
TRBJ1-5 | TRBV29-1 | CSVGEGVVGNQPQHF
TRBJ1-2 | TRBV13 | CASSSLEGGGVNGYTF
TRBJ1-5 | TRBV11-1 | CASSSQVVRGTDDWRSQPQHF
TRBJ2-5 | TRBV6-2/TRBV6-3 | CASRPTSRETQYF
TRBJ2-1 | TRBV29-1 | CSVEGLPNEQFF
TRBJ2-4 | TRBV14 | CASSQDRGGNIQYF
TRBJ1-1 | TRBV11-1 | CASSHWTEAEAFF
TRBJ1-5 | TRBV28 | CASSTGGPQHF
TRBJ1-1 | TRBV6-6 | CASSRLGTGFTEAFF
TRBJ2-6 | TRBV29-1 | CSVGFGANVLTF
TRBJ1-1 | TRBV27 | CASSLDLKGSEAFF
TRBJ2-2 | TRBV18 | CASSPSSGKTGELFF
TRBJ2-7 | TRBV25-1 | CASSESGTGDYEQYF
TRBJ2-4 | TRBV5-6 | CASSLGQGQDIQYF
TRBJ2-7 | TRBV29-1 | CSVSTGGYEQYF
TRBJ1-1 | TRBV18 | CASSPDSMNTEAFF
TRBJ1-2 | TRBV6-5 | CASSYMGREGYGYTF
TRBJ2-7 | TRBV7-2 | CASSGWTSYEQYF
TRBJ2-3 | TRBV3-1 | CASSQEIPDTQYF
TRBJ2-7 | TRBV20-1 | CSARGSGQGSTYEQYF
TRBJ1-1 | TRBV20-1 | CSARDAHRGSTEAFF
TRBJ2-7 | TRBV20-1 | CSAPQGTYEQYF
TRBJ2-7 | TRBV3-1 | CASSQPASGTYEQYF
TRBJ2-5 | TRBV13 | CASSLLIQETQYF
TRBJ1-1 | TRBV20-1 | CSATDGTGWSTEAFF
TRBJ1-2 | TRBV12-3/TRBV12-4 | CATTPPNRVFYTF
TRBJ1-1 | TRBV25-1 | CASSESVVVGTEAFF
TRBJ1-1 | TRBV3-1 | CASSPEDRVREAFF
TRBJ1-2 | TRBV29-1 | CSVRRLLGTGDNYGYTF
TRBJ1-5 | TRBV25-1 | CASSGPPGQPQHF
TRBJ1-1 | TRBV6-5 | CASRLNTEAFF
TRBJ2-1 | TRBV29-1 | CSVDRGTTYNEQFF
TRBJ2-1 | TRBV12-3/TRBV12-4 | CASSFPAGNEQFF
TRBJ1-5 | TRBV12-3/TRBV12-4 | CASTPSRHQPQHF
TRBJ2-7 | TRBV28 | CASSWVEGAGSYEQYF
TRBJ1-2 | TRBV20-1 | CSARDTSNYGYTF
TRBJ1-1 | TRBV29-1 | CSVDNRATGAFF
TRBJ2-1 | TRBV29-1 | CSVEVAVEQFF
TRBJ2-3 | TRBV9 | CASSVESGGATFTDTQYF
TRBJ2-7 | TRBV20-1 | CSVRREVNEQYF
TRBJ2-5 | TRBV5-4 | CATPSGGRETQYF
TRBJ1-2 | TRBV5-5 | CASSLFSSGTGNGYTF
TRBJ1-3 | TRBV5-4 | CASSRTGSTGNTIYF
TRBJ2-1 | TRBV3-1 | CASSQGTRNEQFF
TRBJ2-5 | TRBV2 | CASGTYQETQYF
TRBJ2-1 | TRBV7-6 | CASSAPRGRYNEQFF
TRBJ1-2 | TRBV5-1 | CASSFGGPNYGYTF
TRBJ2-4 | TRBV3-1 | CASSQDVGSPRNIQYF
TRBJ2-3 | TRBV2 | CASRAGTQVTDTQYF
TRBJ2-7 | TRBV10-3 | CAISESLEQGSPHF
TRBJ2-7 | TRBV6-2/TRBV6-3 | CASSRFTYEQYF
TRBJ1-2 | TRBV10-2 | CASTRDDYGYTF
TRBJ2-1 | TRBV20-1 | CSVGRGGHGEQFF
TRBJ2-7 | TRBV2 | CASSEAVTAYEQYF
TRBJ1-2 | TRBV23-1 | CASSCGSYTF